This T cell receptor (beta chain) comes out of a study of tumor-infiltrating lymphocytes in primary liver carcinoma. About the research overall: The patients included men and women who were aged 30 to 69 years. Study conclusions and caveats: Between tumor regions, pairs overlapped more than tumor-adjacent and tumor-blood pairs did. Tumors significantly exceeded blood in top-250-clone fraction (p = 0.039).

Synthesis of TCR beta cDNA was carried out from 500 ng total RNA with a constant-region primer. Libraries of TCR beta came from three nested multiplex PCR rounds with slightly modified ARM-PCR. PCR rounds one and two used TRBV1-TRBV30 forward primers with a C-beta reverse primer for 10 cycles each. TCRdb ran MiXCR on the multiplex PCR reads and lists one entry per CDR3 protein. The sample lists more than 95,000 distinct CDR3 sequences, approximately 64% seen once, with roughly 7.9% in the top ten. Co-extraction of RNA and DNA was performed on about 18-30 mg of unsorted bulk tissue. Over 85% of the cells in every tumor sample were viable tumor cells. In regard to this clonotype: Its antigen remains unknown.

Germline-derived CDR1 and CDR2 are MNHEY and SVGAGI. This CDR3 contains 15 residues. V lost 5 bases and J 2 bases, leaving 13 bases between the germline ends. The clonotype was recovered from a woman in her fifties or sixties with primary liver carcinoma and hepatitis B virus infection. Sequencing used liver tumor tissue from sampling region 3. This sample's subset: tumor region T3, left-lateral pole. This chain links TRBV6-5 with TRBJ2-1; D might be TRBD1 (6 bases). The CDR3 bases are TGTGCCAGCAGTCGCGGACAGCCGGCCTACAATGAGCAGTTCTTC. Its protein product is CASSRGQPAYNEQFF.